The clone carrying this T cell receptor (beta chain) was seen more than once but under ten times. Its antigen is undetermined. This sample is part of a study of blood T cells in healthy people across ages. Points from the study as a whole: TCR beta diversity tracked closely with naive T cell percentage. Unsorted PBMC input precluded a conclusive naive versus antigen-experienced comparison. Long-lived donors had more naive CD4+ cells and higher diversity than aged donors. Older individuals had lower TCR beta diversity per million T cells (the decline was roughly linear).

A second PCR of 7 to 11 cycles used a sample-barcoded 5' primer and a J-beta primer mix. One entry per CDR3 protein results from TCRdb running MiXCR on the 5' RACE reads. The sample has about 580,000 distinct CDR3 sequences, 40% to 55% seen once; the top ten hold roughly 25%. The specimen was blood. This TCR came from an elderly man in good health.

The CDR3 region is CASSLAGRSTDTQYF. CDR3 in DNA: TGTGCCAGCAGTTTAGCGGGCCGTTCCACAGATACGCAGTATTTT. The V gene is TRBV12-3 or TRBV12-4, the J gene TRBJ2-3, with D hard to call. This CDR3 is built from 15 residues. V was pared by 0 bases and J by 2 bases, with 9 bases between.